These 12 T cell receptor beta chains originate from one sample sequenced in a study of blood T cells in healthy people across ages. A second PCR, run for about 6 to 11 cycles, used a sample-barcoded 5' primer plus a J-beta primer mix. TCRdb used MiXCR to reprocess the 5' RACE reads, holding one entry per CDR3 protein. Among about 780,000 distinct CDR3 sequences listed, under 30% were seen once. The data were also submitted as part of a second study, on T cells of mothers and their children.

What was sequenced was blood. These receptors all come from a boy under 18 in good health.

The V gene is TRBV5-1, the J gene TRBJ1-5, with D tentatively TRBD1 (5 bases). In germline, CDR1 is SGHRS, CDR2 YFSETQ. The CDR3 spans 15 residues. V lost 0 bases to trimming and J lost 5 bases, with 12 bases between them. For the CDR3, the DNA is TGCGCCAGCAGCTTGGATGGGGCGGGGGATCAGCCCCAGCATTTT. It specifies CASSLDGAGDQPQHF.

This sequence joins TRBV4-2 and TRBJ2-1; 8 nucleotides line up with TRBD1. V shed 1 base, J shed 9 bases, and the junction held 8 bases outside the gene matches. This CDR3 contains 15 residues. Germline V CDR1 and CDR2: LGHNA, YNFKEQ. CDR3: CASSQAQGQGGEQFF. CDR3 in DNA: TGTGCCAGCAGCCAAGCTCAAGGACAGGGAGGTGAGCAGTTCTTC.

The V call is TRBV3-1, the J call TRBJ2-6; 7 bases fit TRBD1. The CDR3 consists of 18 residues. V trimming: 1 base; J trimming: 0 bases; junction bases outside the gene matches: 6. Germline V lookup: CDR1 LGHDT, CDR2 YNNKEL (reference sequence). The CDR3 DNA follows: TGTGCCAGCAGCCAAGTCTACAGGGGCTCCTCTGGGGCCAACGTCCTGACTTTC. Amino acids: CASSQVYRGSSGANVLTF.

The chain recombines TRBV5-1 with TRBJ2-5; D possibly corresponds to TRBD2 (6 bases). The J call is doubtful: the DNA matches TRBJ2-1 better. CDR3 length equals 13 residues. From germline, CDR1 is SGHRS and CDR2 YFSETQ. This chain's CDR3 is CASTGLNYNEQFF. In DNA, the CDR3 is TGCGCCAGCACCGGACTAAACTACAATGAGCAGTTCTTC.

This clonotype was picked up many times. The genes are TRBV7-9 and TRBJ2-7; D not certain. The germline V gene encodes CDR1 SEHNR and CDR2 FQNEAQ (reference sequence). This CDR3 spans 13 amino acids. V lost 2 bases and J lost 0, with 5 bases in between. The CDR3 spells CASSLPSSYEQYF. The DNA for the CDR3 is TGTGCCAGCAGCTTACCCAGCTCCTACGAGCAGTACTTC.

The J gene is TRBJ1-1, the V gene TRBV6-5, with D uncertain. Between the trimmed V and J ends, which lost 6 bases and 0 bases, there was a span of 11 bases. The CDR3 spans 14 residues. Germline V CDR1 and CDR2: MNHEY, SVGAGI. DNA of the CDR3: TGTGCCAGCAGGACCAGGTTCATGAACACTGAAGCTTTCTTT. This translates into CASRTRFMNTEAFF.

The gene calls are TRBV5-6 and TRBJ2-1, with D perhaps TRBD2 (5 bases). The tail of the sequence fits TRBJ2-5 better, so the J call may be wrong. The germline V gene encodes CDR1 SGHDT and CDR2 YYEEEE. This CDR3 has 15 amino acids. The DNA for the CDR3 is TGTGCCAGCAGCTTGGAAGGTAGCGTGGCCTTTACCCAGTACTTC. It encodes CASSLEGSVAFTQYF.

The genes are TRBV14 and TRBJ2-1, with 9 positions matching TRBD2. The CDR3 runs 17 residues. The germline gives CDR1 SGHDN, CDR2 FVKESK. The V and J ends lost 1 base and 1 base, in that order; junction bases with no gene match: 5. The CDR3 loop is CASSQGLAGWSYNEQFF. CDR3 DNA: TGTGCCAGCAGCCAAGGTCTAGCGGGGTGGTCCTACAATGAGCAGTTCTTC.

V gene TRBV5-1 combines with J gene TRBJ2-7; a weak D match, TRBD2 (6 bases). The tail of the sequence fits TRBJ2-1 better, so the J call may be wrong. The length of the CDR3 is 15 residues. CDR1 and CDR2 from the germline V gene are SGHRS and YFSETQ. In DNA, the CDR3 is TGCGCCAGCAGCTTGGATAGGGCGGGGAATGGTGAGCAGTTCTTC. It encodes CASSLDRAGNGEQFF.

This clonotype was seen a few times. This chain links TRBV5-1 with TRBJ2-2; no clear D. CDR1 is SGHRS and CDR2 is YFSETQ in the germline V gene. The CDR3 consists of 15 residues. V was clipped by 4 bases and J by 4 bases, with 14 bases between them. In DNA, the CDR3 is TGCGCCAGCAGCCCCCAGGCTACGGGCACCGGGGAGCTGTTTTTT. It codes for CASSPQATGTGELFF.

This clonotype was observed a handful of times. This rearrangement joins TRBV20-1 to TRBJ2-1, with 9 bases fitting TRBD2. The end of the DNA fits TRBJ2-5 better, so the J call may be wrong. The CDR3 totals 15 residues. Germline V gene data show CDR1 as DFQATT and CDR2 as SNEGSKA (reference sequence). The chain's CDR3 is CSASGTSLLQETQYF. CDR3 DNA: TGCAGTGCTAGTGGGACTAGCCTACTCCAAGAGACCCAGTACTTC.

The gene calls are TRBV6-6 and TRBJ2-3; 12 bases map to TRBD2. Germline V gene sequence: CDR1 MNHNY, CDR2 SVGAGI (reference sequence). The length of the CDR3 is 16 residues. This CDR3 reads CASASGGGHNTDTQYF. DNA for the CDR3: TGTGCATCGGCTAGCGGGGGGGGTCATAACACAGATACGCAGTATTTT.